The next 14 T cell receptor beta chains were all read from a single sample in a study of blood T cell repertoires in COVID-19. Sequencing used immunoSEQ multiplex PCR; TCRdb keeps in-frame clones, though not all of them. The top ten clones hold around 18% of a sample with roughly 160,000 clones, more than 70% of them seen once. The sample was PBMCs or T cells enriched from blood (not recorded which). The receptor source for this set is a man in his fifties or sixties who had recovered from COVID-19.

This sequence joins TRBV11-2 and TRBJ1-3; TRBD1 might be the D (6 bases). The CDR3 is 16 residues long. The germline CDR1 and CDR2 sequences are SGHAT and FQNNGV. V shed 3 bases and J shed 6 bases, with 18 bases lying between them. The chain's CDR3 is CASSFRQVPPLNTIYF. The DNA of the CDR3 is TGTGCCAGCAGCTTCCGACAGGTTCCCCCGCTAAACACCATATATTTT.

The V call is TRBV2, the J call TRBJ2-3, with unresolved D. Trimming took off 8 bases at V and 2 bases at J, with 17 bases between the two ends. From germline, CDR1 is SNHLY and CDR2 FYNNEI. The CDR3 is 15 residues long. The CDR3 here is CASDSPRYSTDTQYF. The CDR3 region has the DNA TGTGCCAGCGACTCCCCCCGCTACTCCACAGATACGCAGTATTTT.

This rearrangement joins TRBV11-2 to TRBJ2-5; no reliable D call. The V end was cut by 0 bases, the J end by 8 bases, with 7 bases between. Germline V gives CDR1 SGHAT, CDR2 FQNNGV. The CDR3 covers 12 residues. This CDR3 reads CASSLDRSTQYF. For the CDR3, the DNA is TGTGCCAGCAGCTTAGATCGGAGTACCCAGTACTTC.

The chain recombines TRBV7-9 with TRBJ1-5; D is ambiguous. V was pared by 1 base and J by 0 bases, with 7 bases between. CDR1 and CDR2 from the germline V gene are SEHNR and FQNEAQ (reference sequence). The CDR3 consists of 15 residues. CDR3: CASSLGSYSNQPQHF. CDR3 sequence (DNA): TGTGCCAGCAGCTTAGGTTCCTATAGCAATCAGCCCCAGCATTTT. The whole variable domain, filled in from reference TRBV7-9 and TRBJ1-5, reads DTGVSQNPRHKITKRGQNVTFRCDPISEHNRLYWYRQTLGQGPEFLTYFQNEAQLEKSRLLSDRFSAERPKGSFSTLEIQRTEQGDSAMYLCASSLGSYSNQPQHFGDGTRLSIL.

The V call is TRBV7-2, the J call TRBJ2-7; the D is unclear. Germline values: CDR1 SGHTA, CDR2 FQGNSA. The CDR3 spans 15 residues. V was clipped by 0 bases and J by 1 base, with 10 bases between them. The CDR3 here is CASSLAPSRSYEQYF. The CDR3 DNA is TGTGCCAGCAGCTTAGCCCCCTCGCGGTCCTACGAGCAGTACTTC.

The chain is built from TRBV11-2 and TRBJ2-7; D is unclear. The CDR3 sequence is 11 residues long. Trimming took 5 bases from V and 2 from J, leaving 4 bases between them. Germline V gene sequence: CDR1 SGHAT, CDR2 FQNNGV. The chain's CDR3 is CASSVTYEQYF. Written as DNA, the CDR3 is TGTGCCAGCAGCGTTACCTACGAGCAGTACTTC.

The chain combines TRBV29-1 with TRBJ1-2, with a weak D call TRBD1 (5 bases). This CDR3 has 14 residues. Trimming took 2 bases from V and 4 from J, leaving 14 bases between them. Germline values: CDR1 SQVTM, CDR2 ANQGSEA. CDR3 coding DNA: TGCAGCGTTGAAACAGGAGTGGCGCGCTATGGCTACACCTTC. It codes for CSVETGVARYGYTF.

DNA for the CDR3: TGTGCCAGCAGCGCAGGGCCCGACAAGGGCGAGCAGTACTTC. The encoded protein is CASSAGPDKGEQYF. The chain combines TRBV9 with TRBJ2-7, with D possibly being TRBD1 (5 bases). There are 14 residues in the CDR3. V lost 3 bases, J lost 6 bases, and 16 bases lay in between. Germline CDR1 SGDLS, CDR2 YYNGEE.

V and J are TRBV28 and TRBJ2-1; 7 bases are shared with TRBD2. The CDR3 sequence is 15 residues long. Germline V CDR1 and CDR2: MDHEN, SYDVKM. Losses at the gene ends were 7 bases for V and 6 bases for J; bases not matched to a gene: 12. The CDR3 DNA is TGTGCCAGCATAATTGCGGGAGTGTCGTTCAATGAGCAGTTCTTC. Translated: CASIIAGVSFNEQFF.

The rearrangement uses TRBV6-4 and TRBJ1-1; possibly TRBD1 for D (6 bases). The CDR3 contains 13 residues. Germline V lookup: CDR1 MRHNA, CDR2 SNTAGT. V lost 4 bases and J lost 4, with 10 bases in between. The CDR3 is CASSAQGGTEAFF. The CDR3 DNA follows: TGTGCCAGCAGTGCACAGGGTGGCACTGAAGCTTTCTTT.

This clone showed up just a few times. The chain uses TRBV2 and TRBJ1-6, with TRBD1 matching 7 bases. Germline V CDR1 and CDR2: SNHLY, FYNNEI. The CDR3 spans 14 residues. Trimming at V came to 9 bases and at J to 7 bases, leaving 9 bases not matched to a gene. The CDR3 DNA sequence: TGTGCCAGTTCGTATGACAGGGACAATTCACCCCTCCACTTT. Protein sequence: CASSYDRDNSPLHF. The full variable domain, completed using reference TRBV2 and TRBJ1-6, is EPEVTQTPSHQVTQMGQEVILRCVPISNHLYFYWYRQILGQKVEFLVSFYNNEISEKSEIFDDQFSVERPDGSNFTLKIRSTKLEDSAMYFCASSYDRDNSPLHFGNGTRLTVT.

This clone was picked up a small number of times. The rearrangement joins TRBV19 to TRBJ1-1, with D unresolved. Trimming shortened V by 1 base and J by 0 bases, and 9 bases separated the two germline ends. Germline V gene sequence: CDR1 LNHDA, CDR2 SQIVND (reference sequence). CDR3 length equals 15 residues. CDR3 DNA: TGTGCCAGTAGTATAGTGGCAGCGATGAACACTGAAGCTTTCTTT. Translation: CASSIVAAMNTEAFF.

The chain recombines TRBV30 with TRBJ2-5, with D perhaps matching TRBD1 (6 bases). Trimming took 0 bases from V and 4 from J, leaving 15 bases between them. The CDR3 totals 15 residues. Germline V CDR1 and CDR2: GTSNPN, SVGIG (reference sequence). CDR3 in amino acids: CAWSVVRGLGETQYF. CDR3 bases: TGTGCCTGGAGTGTAGTTAGGGGGTTGGGAGAGACCCAGTACTTC.

The rearrangement joins TRBV19 to TRBJ2-3; the D is unclear. CDR1 is LNHDA and CDR2 is SQIVND in the germline V gene (reference sequence). CDR3 length equals 14 residues. Trimming stripped 4 bases from V and 0 bases from J, with 8 bases between. CDR3 loop: CASSNQESTDTQYF. The CDR3 DNA follows: TGTGCCAGTAGTAACCAGGAAAGCACAGATACGCAGTATTTT. Supplemented by reference TRBV19 and TRBJ2-3, the full variable domain reads DGGITQSPKYLFRKEGQNVTLSCEQNLNHDAMYWYRQDPGQGLRLIYYSQIVNDFQKGDIAEGYSVSREKKESFPLTVTSAQKNPTAFYLCASSNQESTDTQYFGPGTRLTVL.